Sequencing of this T cell receptor (beta chain) was carried out in a study of cytomegalovirus exposure and HLA in healthy donors. Broader study findings: In an earlier analysis, most TCR beta V segments were productive about 87% or about 30% of the time.

Germline values: CDR1 MNHNS, CDR2 SASEGT. Trimming stripped 9 bases from V and 2 bases from J, with 15 bases between. The CDR3 runs to 14 residues. It was with 60 Vbeta and 13 Jbeta primers that the PCR ran. Clones were sequenced by immunoSEQ multiplex PCR, and TCRdb holds only the in-frame ones, with some missing. This sample yields 130,000 or so clones, of which roughly 80% are seen a single time; less than 10% belongs to the top ten. On this clone itself: The target antigen is unknown.

The chain joins TRBV6-1 to TRBJ2-3, with a possible D match to TRBD1 (6 bases). The specimen was PBMCs. The source is a woman between 50 and 59 years old in good health and CMV-seropositive. The CDR3 DNA reads TGTGCCAGTCTTCTAAGGGGGTACACAGATACGCAGTATTTT. Translation: CASLLRGYTDTQYF.